This is a list of T cell receptor beta chains from one sample in a study of blood T cell repertoires in COVID-19. Using immunoSEQ multiplex PCR, the repertoire was profiled, and TCRdb retains in-frame clones only, with some absent. The profile shows 140,000 to 150,000 clones, approximately 87% of them singletons. Sequenced input: PBMCs or T cells enriched from blood (not recorded which). These TCRs come from a woman in her twenties or thirties with acute COVID-19. Each CDR3 is given with its conserved first and last residue. D genes are given only for firm matches. Where a row states a size, it is once, few, many or the class of an expanded clone; other rows omit it.

d_call | j_call | clone_size | v_call | cdr3_aa | cdr3_nt
TRBD2 | TRBJ2-2 | NA | TRBV5-1 | CASSLASSGIPGELFF | TGCGCCAGCAGCTTGGCGTCTAGCGGGATCCCCGGGGAGCTGTTTTTT
NA | TRBJ1-4 | NA | TRBV4-3 | CASSQGVQQAGEKLFF | TGCGCCAGCAGCCAAGGGGTCCAGCAGGCGGGTGAAAAACTGTTTTTT
TRBD2 | TRBJ2-2 | NA | TRBV7-2 | CASTFQRGNTGELFF | TGTGCCAGCACCTTTCAGCGGGGGAACACCGGGGAGCTGTTTTTT
NA | TRBJ1-2 | NA | TRBV6-1 | CASSERRDYGYTF | TGTGCCAGCAGTGAAAGGAGGGACTATGGCTACACCTTC
TRBD2 | TRBJ2-1 | NA | TRBV15 | CATRLTSGRSNEQFF | TGTGCCACCAGGCTGACTAGCGGAAGAAGCAATGAGCAGTTCTTC
TRBD2 | TRBJ2-7 | NA | TRBV6-2/TRBV6-3 | CASSHRLAGGPSSSYEQYF | TGTGCCAGCAGTCACCGACTAGCGGGAGGGCCCTCCTCCTCCTACGAGCAGTACTTC
TRBD2 | TRBJ2-7 | NA | TRBV3-1/TRBV3-2 | CASTGLAGSYEQYF | TGTGCCAGCACCGGACTAGCGGGCTCCTACGAGCAGTACTTC
TRBD1 | TRBJ1-5 | NA | TRBV28 | CASSLRRGNQPQHF | TGTGCCAGCAGTTTGCGCAGGGGGAATCAGCCCCAGCATTTT
TRBD2 | TRBJ2-1 | once | TRBV4-1 | CASSPTYTSGHEQFF | TGCGCCAGCAGCCCAACCTACACTAGCGGGCATGAGCAGTTCTTC
NA | TRBJ2-1 | NA | TRBV7-9 | CASSSPLGWEQFF | TGTGCCAGCAGCTCTCCTCTAGGATGGGAGCAGTTCTTC
TRBD1 | TRBJ1-2 | NA | TRBV9 | CASSPSMGQGDYGYTF | TGTGCCAGCAGCCCCAGTATGGGACAGGGGGACTATGGCTACACCTTC
NA | TRBJ2-7 | NA | TRBV10-3 | CAISESSVGRNSYEQYF | TGTGCCATCAGTGAGTCCTCTGTCGGCAGGAATTCTTACGAGCAGTACTTC
TRBD1 | TRBJ2-5 | NA | TRBV4-3 | CASSQDWTGQGFGETQYF | TGCGCCAGCAGCCAAGATTGGACGGGACAGGGGTTCGGTGAGACCCAGTACTTC
TRBD1 | TRBJ1-1 | NA | TRBV9 | CASSAARTGLAFF | TGTGCCAGCAGCGCCGCTCGGACAGGGTTAGCTTTCTTT
TRBD2 | TRBJ2-7 | NA | TRBV28 | CASSLLAAPSYEQYF | TGTGCCAGCAGTTTACTAGCGGCGCCCTCCTACGAGCAGTACTTC
NA | TRBJ1-5 | NA | TRBV10-1 | CASSGDHGSNQPQHF | TGCGCCAGCAGTGGTGACCACGGGAGCAATCAGCCCCAGCATTTT
NA | TRBJ2-7 | once | TRBV28 | CASSLAIAAYEQYF | TGTGCCAGCAGTTTAGCAATAGCGGCCTACGAGCAGTACTTC
TRBD1 | TRBJ2-3 | NA | TRBV18 | CASSRDSVDTDTQYF | TGTGCCAGCTCACGGGACAGCGTCGACACAGATACGCAGTATTTT
NA | TRBJ2-1 | NA | TRBV4-1 | CASSQVGQPGNEQFF | TGCGCCAGCAGCCAAGTGGGACAACCTGGGAATGAGCAGTTCTTC
NA | TRBJ1-2 | NA | TRBV19 | CASSGTRGFYGYTF | TGTGCCAGTAGCGGCACCAGGGGATTCTATGGCTACACCTTC
TRBD2 | TRBJ2-7 | NA | TRBV3-1/TRBV3-2 | CASSQGRLAGGRSPEQYF | TGTGCCAGCAGCCAGGGACGACTAGCGGGAGGGCGGTCGCCCGAGCAGTACTTC
TRBD1 | TRBJ2-6 | NA | TRBV5-1 | CASSLITGDSGANVLTF | TGCGCCAGCAGCTTGATAACAGGGGACTCTGGGGCCAACGTCCTGACTTTC
TRBD2 | TRBJ2-7 | many | TRBV30 | CAGTSGLPYEQYF | TGTGCCGGCACTAGCGGGCTCCCCTACGAGCAGTACTTC
NA | TRBJ1-1 | NA | TRBV28 | CASGTGQLNTEAFF | TGTGCCAGCGGTACCGGACAGCTGAACACTGAAGCTTTCTTT
NA | TRBJ2-7 | NA | TRBV2 | CASGEDEQYF | TGTGCCAGCGGGGAGGACGAGCAGTACTTC
TRBD1 | TRBJ1-3 | NA | TRBV4-2 | CASSTGTASSSGNTIYF | TGTGCCAGCAGCACAGGGACAGCGAGCAGCTCTGGAAACACCATATATTTT
NA | TRBJ2-1 | NA | TRBV3-1/TRBV3-2 | CASSHLAAGNEQFF | TGTGCCAGCAGCCATCTCGCGGCGGGAAATGAGCAGTTCTTC
TRBD2 | TRBJ2-3 | NA | TRBV6-2/TRBV6-3 | CASSFISGRAKDTQYF | TGTGCCAGCAGTTTTATTAGCGGGAGGGCCAAAGATACGCAGTATTTT
NA | TRBJ2-7 | NA | TRBV5-1 | CASSPFQTGYEQYF | TGCGCCAGCAGCCCTTTCCAGACAGGCTACGAGCAGTACTTC
TRBD2 | TRBJ2-1 | NA | TRBV4-3 | CASSLVAGTYNEQFF | TGCGCCAGCAGCCTCGTAGCGGGGACCTACAATGAGCAGTTCTTC
NA | TRBJ1-2 | NA | TRBV7-2 | CASSLDSYYGYTF | TGTGCCAGCAGCTTAGACAGCTACTATGGCTACACCTTC
TRBD2 | TRBJ2-7 | NA | TRBV5-4 | CASSLDGLAYEQYF | TGTGCCAGCAGCTTGGATGGACTAGCCTACGAGCAGTACTTC
NA | TRBJ2-5 | NA | TRBV7-9 | CASSHQQGSETQYF | TGTGCCAGCAGCCACCAACAGGGATCAGAGACCCAGTACTTC
NA | TRBJ1-1 | NA | TRBV7-9 | CASNLNQGYTEAFF | TGTGCCAGCAACTTAAATCAGGGCTACACTGAAGCTTTCTTT
NA | TRBJ1-1 | NA | TRBV27 | CASSLWRETEAFF | TGTGCCAGCAGTTTATGGAGGGAGACTGAAGCTTTCTTT
TRBD1 | TRBJ2-5 | NA | TRBV4-1 | CASSQTSDRVYQYF | TGCGCCAGCAGCCAAACCAGCGACAGGGTCTACCAGTACTTC
NA | TRBJ2-1 | once | TRBV19 | CASSIDWATYNEQFF | TGTGCCAGTAGTATAGATTGGGCCACGTACAATGAGCAGTTCTTC
TRBD2 | TRBJ2-1 | NA | TRBV7-2 | CASSTGLGYNEQFF | TGTGCCAGCAGCACCGGACTAGGATACAATGAGCAGTTCTTC
NA | TRBJ1-5 | NA | TRBV28 | CASNDWYQPQHF | TGTGCCAGCAATGACTGGTATCAGCCCCAGCATTTT
NA | TRBJ2-7 | NA | TRBV10-1 | CASSDSAHEQYF | TGCGCCAGCAGTGACAGCGCTCACGAGCAGTACTTC
TRBD1 | TRBJ2-7 | NA | TRBV28 | CASSAADRGYEQYF | TGTGCCAGCAGCGCCGCGGACAGGGGATACGAGCAGTACTTC
NA | TRBJ2-7 | NA | TRBV5-1 | CASTGGSSYEQYF | TGCGCCAGCACTGGGGGGTCGTCCTACGAGCAGTACTTC
NA | TRBJ1-4 | NA | TRBV7-9 | CASSLDQATNEKLFF | TGTGCCAGCAGCTTAGACCAGGCAACTAATGAAAAACTGTTTTTT
TRBD1 | TRBJ1-6 | NA | TRBV5-1 | CASSWGQGESPLHF | TGCGCCAGCAGCTGGGGACAGGGGGAATCACCCCTCCACTTT